Only one count was recorded for the clone carrying this TCR beta chain. In terms of age and location, participants ranged from roughly 18 to 90 years and lived in around 22 US areas. Trimming took 10 bases from V and 4 from J, leaving 11 bases between them. The germline V gene has CDR1 MDHEN and CDR2 SYDVKM. The length of the CDR3 is 12 residues. The sample belongs to a study of blood T cell repertoires in COVID-19. The overall study: In each case, the material was cDNA or gDNA derived from T cells, B-cell-depleted T cells, or PBMCs.

Authors' analysis steps: Estimation of nucleated cell counts relied on the amplification of reference gene primers. The assay was immunoSEQ multiplex PCR, and TCRdb's table has in-frame clones only and misses some. V and J calls and clone size are given by that table; D and trimming were obtained from the DNA. The data hold under 200,000 clones, with roughly 80% observed a single time. The clonotype originates from a man aged 45 to 65 who had recovered from COVID-19. The chain uses TRBV28 and TRBJ2-1; perhaps TRBD2 as D (6 bases). Sequenced input: PBMCs or T cells enriched from blood (not recorded which). In DNA, the CDR3 is TGTGCCACCTACGGACTATACAATGAGCAGTTCTTC. Its translation is CATYGLYNEQFF.